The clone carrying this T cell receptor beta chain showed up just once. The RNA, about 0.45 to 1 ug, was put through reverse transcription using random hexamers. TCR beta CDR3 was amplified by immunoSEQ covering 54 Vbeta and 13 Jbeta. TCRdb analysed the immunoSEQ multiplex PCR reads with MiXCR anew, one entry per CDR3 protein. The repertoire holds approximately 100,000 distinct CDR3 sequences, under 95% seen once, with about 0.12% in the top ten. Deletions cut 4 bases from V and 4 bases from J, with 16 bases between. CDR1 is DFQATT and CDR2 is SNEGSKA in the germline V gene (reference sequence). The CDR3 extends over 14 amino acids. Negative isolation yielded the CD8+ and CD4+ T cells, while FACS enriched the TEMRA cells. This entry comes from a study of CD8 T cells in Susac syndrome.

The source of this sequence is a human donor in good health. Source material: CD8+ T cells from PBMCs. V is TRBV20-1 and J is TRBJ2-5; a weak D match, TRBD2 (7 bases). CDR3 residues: CSATGEGERETQYF. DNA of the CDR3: TGCAGTGCTACAGGGGAGGGGGAGAGAGAGACCCAGTACTTC.